Reported below is one T cell receptor beta chain. Its antigen is still unknown. Each TCR beta cDNA library carried unique molecular identifiers. T cells numbering roughly 1 to 10 million yielded roughly 500,000 cDNA molecules. TCRdb itself ran the PCR reads through MiXCR, one entry per CDR3 protein. The profile shows about 820,000 distinct CDR3 sequences, about 53% of them singletons. The data originate from a study of post-analysis software for immune sequencing data. Study results and limitations: In patients, about 5 TRBV segments were more frequent than in controls, with TRBV5-6, TRBV5-1 and TRBV20-1 among them. Batch-matched samples strongly co-clustered by F measure.

Germline V gives CDR1 SGHRS, CDR2 YFSETQ. CDR3 length: 15 residues. V was trimmed by 0 bases and J by 5 bases, leaving 14 bases between them. This clonotype originated in a girl aged 10 to 17 with multiple sclerosis. This chain connects TRBV5-1 to TRBJ2-5; tentative D call: TRBD2 (6 bases). Sequences were obtained from blood. The CDR3 DNA reads as TGCGCCAGCAGCTTGGGACGCGGGGTCGGGGAGACCCAGTACTTC. Its protein product is CASSLGRGVGETQYF.